This TCR beta chain was recovered during a study of T cell repertoires in cytomegalovirus infection. Study at large: It can be stated that public TCR beta signatures indicated CMV infection as well as a matching HLA type.

About this clonotype: Its antigen remains unidentified.

Trimming pared 3 bases from V and 4 bases from J, leaving 19 bases between. The V gene's germline CDR1 is SGDLS and CDR2 YYNGEE. This CDR3 region has 16 residues. Via MiXCR, TCRdb re-called the reads, giving one row per CDR3 protein. Counted here are 84,000 or so distinct CDR3 sequences, about half occurring once; the ten biggest clones make up more than 80%. V gene TRBV9 combines with J gene TRBJ1-1; D possibly corresponds to TRBD1 (6 bases). Sample: CD8+ T cells from cultured PBMCs, taken from culture after CMV antigen stimulation. The receptor comes from a human donor in good health (CMV status not recorded). Some clones in this sample may be carry-over from other donors' samples. CDR3 sequence reads: CASSAVRDIVGTEAFF. The CDR3, as DNA: TGTGCCAGCAGCGCCGTCCGGGACATCGTCGGCACTGAAGCTTTCTTT.